This section outlines one TCR beta chain sequence together with its context. Its specificity is unknown. The TCRbeta library incorporated unique molecular identifiers. TCRdb re-called the PCR reads with MiXCR, one entry per CDR3 protein. The repertoire holds 60,000 to 85,000 distinct CDR3 sequences, over 15% seen once, with 50% to 65% in the top ten. These data are taken from a study of T-cell reconstitution after alpha-beta-depleted transplantation in children. Regarding the study as a whole: At the one-year point after transplant, T-cell counts and TCRbeta diversity were found to come mostly from T cells that had been newly produced. The origin of alpha-beta T cells about two months after transplant was reportedly several hundred expanded graft clones. Where some patients showed high TCRbeta diversity at day 60, it came from recipient T cells and thymic progenitors that had survived.

This CDR3 has 15 residues. Deletions cut 5 bases from V and 5 bases from J, with 18 bases between. The sequence was collected from a male patient between 2 and 15 years old who had a stem cell transplant for acute lymphoblastic leukemia, so the T cells may come from the graft donor. Sequenced material: PBMCs, mostly from graft donor cells, taken 360 days after TCRalphabeta/CD19-depleted stem cell transplant. The chain couples TRBV12-3 or TRBV12-4 to TRBJ1-1, with D tentatively TRBD1 (6 bases). The CDR3 sequence is CASSTQGRLATEAFF. As DNA, the CDR3 is TGTGCCAGCAGTACCCAGGGGAGGTTGGCGACTGAAGCTTTCTTT.